This is a list of T cell receptor beta chains from one sample in a study of blood T cell repertoires in COVID-19. Libraries were prepared by immunoSEQ multiplex PCR; TCRdb keeps only in-frame clonotypes and omits some of them. This sample has over 150,000 clones, with under 85% found just once. The sequenced sample was peripheral blood. All receptors come from a woman of 80 years or more with acute or convalescent COVID-19. CDR3s include the opening cysteine and the closing phenylalanine or tryptophan. The D gene is left open where the match is weak. Clone size is given for some rows only: seen once, a few or many times, or a class if the clone is expanded.

size	V	D	J	DNA	CDR3
once	TRBV5-1	.	TRBJ2-3	TGCGCCAGCAGCTTGGCCAAACAGGGAGGGTCCGATACGCAGTATTTT	CASSLAKQGGSDTQYF
.	TRBV6-1	TRBD1	TRBJ1-3	TGTGCCAGCAGTGAAGCGGATCGGGCCCGGCGTCCGGACAGGGCTGGAAACACCATATATTTT	CASSEADRARRPDRAGNTIYF
.	TRBV5-1	.	TRBJ2-1	TGCGCCAGCAGCTTGGTGGCGGGGAGTTACAATGAGCAGTTCTTC	CASSLVAGSYNEQFF
.	TRBV7-2	.	TRBJ2-5	TGTGCCAGCAGCTTTTACAGACAAGAGACCCAGTACTTC	CASSFYRQETQYF
few	TRBV19	.	TRBJ1-1	TGTGCCAGTAGTATAGACGTCTCGGGTGAAGCTTTCTTT	CASSIDVSGEAFF
.	TRBV9	.	TRBJ2-7	TGTGCCAGCAGCCCACAACAGGGAGTCCACTACGAGCAGTACTTC	CASSPQQGVHYEQYF
.	TRBV11-2	.	TRBJ2-5	TGTGCCAGCAGCTTAGGAGTATTAGTTCAAGAGACCCAGTACTTC	CASSLGVLVQETQYF
once	TRBV6-6	TRBD1	TRBJ1-1	TGTGCCAGCACTGACGCCGGGACAGCGAACACTGAAGCTTTCTTT	CASTDAGTANTEAFF
once	TRBV2	TRBD2	TRBJ2-2	TGTGCCAGCAGCGTTACCCCTGGGCAGCTAGCGGGAACCGGGGAGCTGTTTTTT	CASSVTPGQLAGTGELFF
.	TRBV6-5	TRBD1	TRBJ1-2	TGTGCCAGCAGTTACTGGGCACGTGGCAGGGGGGATGGCTACACCTTC	CASSYWARGRGDGYTF